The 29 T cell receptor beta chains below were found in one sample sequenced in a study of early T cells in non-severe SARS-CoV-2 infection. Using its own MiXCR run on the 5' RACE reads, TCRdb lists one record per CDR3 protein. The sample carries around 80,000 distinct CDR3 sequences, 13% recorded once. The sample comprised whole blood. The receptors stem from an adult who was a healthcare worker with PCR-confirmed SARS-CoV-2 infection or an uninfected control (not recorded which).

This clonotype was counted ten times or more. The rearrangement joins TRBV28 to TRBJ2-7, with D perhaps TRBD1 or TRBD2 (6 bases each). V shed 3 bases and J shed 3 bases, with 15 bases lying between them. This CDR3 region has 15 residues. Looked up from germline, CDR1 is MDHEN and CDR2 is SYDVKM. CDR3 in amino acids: CASSFLKGGLYEQYF. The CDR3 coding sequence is TGTGCCAGCAGTTTTCTAAAGGGGGGCCTCTACGAGCAGTACTTC.

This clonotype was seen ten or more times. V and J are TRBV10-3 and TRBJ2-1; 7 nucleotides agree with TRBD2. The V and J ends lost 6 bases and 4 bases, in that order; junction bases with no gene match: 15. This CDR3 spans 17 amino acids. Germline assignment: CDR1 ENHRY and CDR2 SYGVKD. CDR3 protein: CAISPGAGSHAYNEQFF. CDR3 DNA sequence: TGTGCCATCAGCCCCGGAGCGGGAAGTCACGCGTACAATGAGCAGTTCTTC.

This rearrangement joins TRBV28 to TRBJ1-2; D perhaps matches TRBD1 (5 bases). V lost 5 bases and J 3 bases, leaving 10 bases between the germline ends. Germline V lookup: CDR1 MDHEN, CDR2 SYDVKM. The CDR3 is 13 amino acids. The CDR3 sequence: CASSRDSYYGYTF. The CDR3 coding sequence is TGTGCCAGCAGTCGAGACAGCTACTATGGCTACACCTTC.

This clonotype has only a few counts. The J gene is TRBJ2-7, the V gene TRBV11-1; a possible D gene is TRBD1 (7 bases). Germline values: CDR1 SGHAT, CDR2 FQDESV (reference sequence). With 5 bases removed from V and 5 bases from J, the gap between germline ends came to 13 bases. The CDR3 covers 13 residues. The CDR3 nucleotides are TGTGCCAGCAGCCGGACAGGAGGGGACGAGCAGTACTTC. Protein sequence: CASSRTGGDEQYF.

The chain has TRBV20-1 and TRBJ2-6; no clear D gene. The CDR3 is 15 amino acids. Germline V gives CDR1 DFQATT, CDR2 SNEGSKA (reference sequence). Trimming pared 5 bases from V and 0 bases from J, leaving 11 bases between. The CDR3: CSASRESSGANVLTF. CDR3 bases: TGCAGTGCTTCAAGGGAATCCTCTGGGGCCAACGTCCTGACTTTC.

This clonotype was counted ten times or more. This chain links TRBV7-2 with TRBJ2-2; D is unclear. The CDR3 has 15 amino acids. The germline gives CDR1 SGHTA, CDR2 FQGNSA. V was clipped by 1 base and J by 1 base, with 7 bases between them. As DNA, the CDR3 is TGTGCCAGCAGCTTAGTGGGGTTGAACACCGGGGAGCTGTTTTTT. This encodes CASSLVGLNTGELFF. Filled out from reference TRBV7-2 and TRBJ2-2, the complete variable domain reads GAGVSQSPSNKVTEKGKDVELRCDPISGHTALYWYRQSLGQGLEFLIYFQGNSAPDKSGLPSDRFSAERTGGSVSTLTIQRTQQEDSAVYLCASSLVGLNTGELFFGEGSRLTVL.

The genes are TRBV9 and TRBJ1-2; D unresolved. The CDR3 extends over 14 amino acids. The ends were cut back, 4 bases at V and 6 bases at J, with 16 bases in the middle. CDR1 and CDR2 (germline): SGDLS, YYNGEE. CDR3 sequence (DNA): TGTGCCAGCAGCCCGGGCGGGGAAGTCGATGGCTACACCTTC. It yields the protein CASSPGGEVDGYTF.

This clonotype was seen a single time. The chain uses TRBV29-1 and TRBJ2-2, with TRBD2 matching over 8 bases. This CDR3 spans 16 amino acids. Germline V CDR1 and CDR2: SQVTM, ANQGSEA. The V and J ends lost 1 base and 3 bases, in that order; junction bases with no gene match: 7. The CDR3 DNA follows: TGCAGCGTTGAAGGTCCCAGCGGGAGCGACACCGGGGAGCTGTTTTTT. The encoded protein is CSVEGPSGSDTGELFF.

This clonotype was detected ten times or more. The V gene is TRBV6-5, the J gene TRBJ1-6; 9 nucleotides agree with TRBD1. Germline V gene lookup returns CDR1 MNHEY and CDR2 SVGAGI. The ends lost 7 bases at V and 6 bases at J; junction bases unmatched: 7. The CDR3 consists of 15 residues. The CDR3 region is CASTPGQGGNSPLHF. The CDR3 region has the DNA TGTGCCAGCACCCCGGGACAGGGTGGTAATTCACCCCTCCACTTT.

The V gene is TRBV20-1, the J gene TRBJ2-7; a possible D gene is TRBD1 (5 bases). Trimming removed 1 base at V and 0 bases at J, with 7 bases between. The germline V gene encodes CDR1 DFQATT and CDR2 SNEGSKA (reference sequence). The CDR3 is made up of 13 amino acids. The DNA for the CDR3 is TGCAGTGCTAGAGGGGGCAGCTCCTACGAGCAGTACTTC. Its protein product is CSARGGSSYEQYF.

CDR3 protein: CASVPSGTGAYEQYF. The CDR3 DNA is TGTGCCAGCGTTCCTTCCGGGACAGGCGCCTACGAGCAGTACTTC. The rearrangement links TRBV7-9 to TRBJ2-7; 8 nucleotides match TRBD1. This CDR3 has 15 amino acids. The junction had 11 bases not matched to a gene; V was cut back by 8 bases and J by 2 bases. Germline V gene sequence: CDR1 SEHNR, CDR2 FQNEAQ (reference sequence).

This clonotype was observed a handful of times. CDR3 bases: TGTGCCAGGAAGAGGACTAGCGCTCAAGAGACCCAGTACTTC. It encodes CARKRTSAQETQYF. The V call is TRBV7-3, the J call TRBJ2-5; TRBD2 matches 9 bases. V shed 9 bases and J 2 bases; nucleotides not matched to a gene: 7. The CDR3 consists of 14 residues. Germline V gives CDR1 SGHTA, CDR2 FQGTGA. Full variable domain (remainder filled in from reference TRBV7-3 and TRBJ2-5): GAGVSQTPSNKVTEKGKYVELRCDPISGHTALYWYRQSLGQGPEFLIYFQGTGAADDSGLPNDRFFAVRPEGSVSTLKIQRTERGDSAVYLCARKRTSAQETQYFGPGTRLLVL.

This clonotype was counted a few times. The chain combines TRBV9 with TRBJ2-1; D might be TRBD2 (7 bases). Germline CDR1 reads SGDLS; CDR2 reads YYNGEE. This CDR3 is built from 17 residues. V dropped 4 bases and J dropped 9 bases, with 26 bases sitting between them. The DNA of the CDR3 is TGTGCCAGCAGCTCCCCTCACGGGGGGCCCGACCTTGCTGAGCAGTTCTTC. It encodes CASSSPHGGPDLAEQFF.

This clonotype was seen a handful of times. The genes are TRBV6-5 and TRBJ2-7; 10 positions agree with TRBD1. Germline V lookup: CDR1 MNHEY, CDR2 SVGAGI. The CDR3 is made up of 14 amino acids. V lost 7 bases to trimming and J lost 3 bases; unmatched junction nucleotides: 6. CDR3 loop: CASTRGQGFYEQYF. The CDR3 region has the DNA TGTGCCAGCACCCGGGGACAGGGGTTCTACGAGCAGTACTTC.

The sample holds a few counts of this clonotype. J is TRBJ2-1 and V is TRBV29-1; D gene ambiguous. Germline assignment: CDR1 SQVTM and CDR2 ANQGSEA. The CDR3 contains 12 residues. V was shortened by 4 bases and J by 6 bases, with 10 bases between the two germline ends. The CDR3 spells CSVGQFRNEQFF. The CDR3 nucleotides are TGCAGCGTTGGTCAGTTCCGCAATGAGCAGTTCTTC.

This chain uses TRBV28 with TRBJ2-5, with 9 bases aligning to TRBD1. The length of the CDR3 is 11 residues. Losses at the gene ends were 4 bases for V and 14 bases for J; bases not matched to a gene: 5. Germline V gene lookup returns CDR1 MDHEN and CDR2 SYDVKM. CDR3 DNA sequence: TGTGCCAGCAGTTACACACAGGGGGCCTACTTC. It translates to CASSYTQGAYF.

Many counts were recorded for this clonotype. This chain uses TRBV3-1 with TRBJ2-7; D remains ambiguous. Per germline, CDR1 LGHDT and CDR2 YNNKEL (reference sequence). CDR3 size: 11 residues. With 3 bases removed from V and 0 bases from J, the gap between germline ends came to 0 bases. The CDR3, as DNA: TGTGCCAGCAGCCACTCCTACGAGCAGTACTTC. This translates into CASSHSYEQYF.

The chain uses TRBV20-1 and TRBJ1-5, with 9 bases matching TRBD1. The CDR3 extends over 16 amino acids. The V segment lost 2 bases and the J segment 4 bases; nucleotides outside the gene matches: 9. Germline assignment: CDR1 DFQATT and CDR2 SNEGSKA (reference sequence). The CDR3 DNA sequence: TGCAGTGCTAGATCCTCCGGGACAGGGCCAAATCAGCCCCAGCATTTT. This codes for CSARSSGTGPNQPQHF.

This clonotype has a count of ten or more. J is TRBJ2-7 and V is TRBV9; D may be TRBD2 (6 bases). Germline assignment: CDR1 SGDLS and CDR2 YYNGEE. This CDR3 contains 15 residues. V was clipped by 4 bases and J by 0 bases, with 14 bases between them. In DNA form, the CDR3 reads TGTGCCAGCAGCCCCTCGGGGGACGTCTCCTACGAGCAGTACTTC. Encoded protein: CASSPSGDVSYEQYF.

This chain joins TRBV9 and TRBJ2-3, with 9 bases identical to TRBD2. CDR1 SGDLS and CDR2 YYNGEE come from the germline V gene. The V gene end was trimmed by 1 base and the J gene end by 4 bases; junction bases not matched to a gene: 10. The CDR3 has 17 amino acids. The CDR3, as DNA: TGTGCCAGCAGCGTACACCCCCAGGGCGGGGGGGCAGATACGCAGTATTTT. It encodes CASSVHPQGGGADTQYF.

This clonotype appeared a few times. CDR3 sequence: CSTNRGPETQYF. The CDR3 DNA reads as TGCAGCACAAACAGGGGGCCCGAGACCCAGTACTTC. V usage is TRBV29-1 and J usage is TRBJ2-5; 9 nucleotides align to TRBD1. The CDR3 totals 12 residues. J gave up 5 bases and V 8 bases, and 6 bases lay outside the gene matches. CDR1 is SQVTM and CDR2 is ANQGSEA in the germline V gene.

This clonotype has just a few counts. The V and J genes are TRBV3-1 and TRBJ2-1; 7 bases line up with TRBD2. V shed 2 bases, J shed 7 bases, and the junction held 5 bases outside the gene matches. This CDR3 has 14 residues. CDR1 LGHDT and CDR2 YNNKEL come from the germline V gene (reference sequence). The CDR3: CASSQSTSRNEQFF. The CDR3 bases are TGTGCCAGCAGCCAATCGACTAGCAGGAATGAGCAGTTCTTC.

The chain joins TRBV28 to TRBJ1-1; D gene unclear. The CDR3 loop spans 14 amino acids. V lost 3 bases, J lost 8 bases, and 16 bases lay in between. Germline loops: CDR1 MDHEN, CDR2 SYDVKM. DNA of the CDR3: TGTGCCAGCAGTTTGATGACAAGAAAGGCCGAAGCTTTCTTT. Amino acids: CASSLMTRKAEAFF.

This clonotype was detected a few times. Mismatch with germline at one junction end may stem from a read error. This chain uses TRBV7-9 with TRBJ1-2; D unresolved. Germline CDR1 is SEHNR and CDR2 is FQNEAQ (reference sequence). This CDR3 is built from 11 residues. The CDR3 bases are TGTGCCAGCAGCTTATCCTATATTGGGGTCTTC. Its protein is CASSLSYIGVF. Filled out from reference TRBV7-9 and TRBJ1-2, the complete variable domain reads DTGVSQNPRHKITKRGQNVTFRCDPISEHNRLYWYRQTLGQGPEFLTYFQNEAQLEKSRLLSDRFSAERPKGSFSTLEIQRTEQGDSAMYLCASSLSYIGVFGSGTRLTVV.

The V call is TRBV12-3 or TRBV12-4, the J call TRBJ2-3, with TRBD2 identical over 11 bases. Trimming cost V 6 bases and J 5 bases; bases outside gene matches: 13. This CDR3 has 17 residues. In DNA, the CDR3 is TGTGCCAGCAGCCGCACTAGCGGGAGTTTTCCGGGAGATACGCAGTATTTT. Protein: CASSRTSGSFPGDTQYF.

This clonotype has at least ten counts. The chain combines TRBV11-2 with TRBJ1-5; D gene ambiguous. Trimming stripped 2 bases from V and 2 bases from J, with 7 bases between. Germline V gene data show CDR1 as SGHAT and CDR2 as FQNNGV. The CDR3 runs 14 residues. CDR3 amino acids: CASSLSGGNQPQHF. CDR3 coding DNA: TGTGCCAGCAGCTTAAGTGGTGGCAATCAGCCCCAGCATTTT.

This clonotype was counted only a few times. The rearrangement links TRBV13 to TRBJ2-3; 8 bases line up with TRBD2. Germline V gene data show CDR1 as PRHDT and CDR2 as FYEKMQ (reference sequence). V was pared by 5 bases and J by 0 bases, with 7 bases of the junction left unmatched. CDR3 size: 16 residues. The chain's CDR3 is CASSGSGGLSTDTQYF. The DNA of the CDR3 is TGTGCCAGCAGCGGAAGCGGGGGCTTAAGCACAGATACGCAGTATTTT.

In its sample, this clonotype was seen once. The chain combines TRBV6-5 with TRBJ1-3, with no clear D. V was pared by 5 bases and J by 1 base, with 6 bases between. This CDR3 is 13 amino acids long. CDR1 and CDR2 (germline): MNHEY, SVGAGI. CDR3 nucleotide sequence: TGTGCCAGCAGTCAGGATTCTGGAAACACCATATATTTT. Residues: CASSQDSGNTIYF.

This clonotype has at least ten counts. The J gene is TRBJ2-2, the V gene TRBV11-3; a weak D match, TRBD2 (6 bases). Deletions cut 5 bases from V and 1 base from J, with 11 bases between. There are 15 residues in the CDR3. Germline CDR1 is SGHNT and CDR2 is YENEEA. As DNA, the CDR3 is TGTGCCAGCAGCGGTCCTAGCGAGAACACCGGGGAGCTGTTTTTT. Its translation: CASSGPSENTGELFF.